These 32 T cell receptor beta chains share one sample of origin, sequenced in a study of T cell responses to AZD1222 COVID-19 vaccine (dated by TCRdb to the early 2020s). Library method: the immunoSEQ multiplex PCR assay. TCRdb's version of the immuneACCESS table is confined to in-frame rearrangements and falls short of the full clone set. An unresolved V gene accounts for under half of the shortfall where checked; the remainder is of unknown origin. The sample records around 78,000 clones, around 90% of which are singletons. The ten largest account for about 25% of the sample. Sample time point, as interpreted from the label and publication: baseline before first vaccination. Sequenced here: peripheral blood, sampled on day 0 of AZD1222 vaccination. These receptors all stem from an adult in good health.

This chain joins TRBV30 and TRBJ1-3, with 9 bases aligning to TRBD1. This CDR3 comprises 13 residues. V gave up 5 bases and J gave up 5 bases; unmatched junction bases: 4. Germline V gene sequence: CDR1 GTSNPN, CDR2 SVGIG (reference sequence). The CDR3 region is CAWGGTGRNTIYF. In DNA form, the CDR3 reads TGTGCCTGGGGCGGGACAGGGAGAAACACCATATATTTT.

V is TRBV20-1 and J is TRBJ1-1, with D possibly matching TRBD1 (6 bases). V was trimmed by 6 bases and J by 5 bases, leaving 10 bases between them. Germline loops: CDR1 DFQATT, CDR2 SNEGSKA (reference sequence). This CDR3 comprises 11 residues. The CDR3 nucleotides read TGCAGTGCGAGGGGGGAGACTGAAGCTTTCTTT. Its protein product is CSARGETEAFF.

The chain uses TRBV6-6 and TRBJ1-1; TRBD1 matches 7 bases. V was clipped by 5 bases and J by 1 base; unmatched bases: 10. The germline V gene has CDR1 MNHNY and CDR2 SVGAGI (reference sequence). This CDR3 spans 16 amino acids. Here the CDR3 reads CASSRKQGNGNTEAFF. DNA of the CDR3: TGTGCCAGCAGTCGAAAACAGGGGAATGGGAACACTGAAGCTTTCTTT.

J is TRBJ2-2 and V is TRBV11-2, with D perhaps TRBD2 (7 bases). This CDR3 has 16 amino acids. CDR1 and CDR2 (germline): SGHAT, FQNNGV. Trimming pared 4 bases from V and 3 bases from J, leaving 15 bases between. DNA of the CDR3: TGTGCCAGCAGCTCCTTCTGGGGGGGCCACACCGGGGAGCTGTTTTTT. Protein sequence: CASSSFWGGHTGELFF.

The rearrangement links TRBV19 to TRBJ2-2, with 8 bases identical to TRBD2. CDR1 LNHDA and CDR2 SQIVND come from the germline V gene (reference sequence). The CDR3 runs to 17 residues. Germline trimming cut 5 bases from V and 4 bases from J; bases unmatched to any gene: 12. The CDR3 coding sequence is TGTGCCAGTAGTCAAATGTCCCGGGGGGGCGGCACCGGGGAGCTGTTTTTT. Protein: CASSQMSRGGGTGELFF. Drawing the rest from reference TRBV19 and TRBJ2-2, the complete variable domain is DGGITQSPKYLFRKEGQNVTLSCEQNLNHDAMYWYRQDPGQGLRLIYYSQIVNDFQKGDIAEGYSVSREKKESFPLTVTSAQKNPTAFYLCASSQMSRGGGTGELFFGEGSRLTVL.

A remark on this clone: Other nucleotide sequences in the sample specify the same CDR3. J is TRBJ1-2 and V is TRBV28; unclear D gene. There are 13 residues in the CDR3. The germline V and J ends were trimmed by 2 bases and 4 bases, with 8 bases remaining between them. Germline V gene sequence: CDR1 MDHEN, CDR2 SYDVKM. CDR3 coding DNA: TGTGCCAGCAGTTTAGCGGGTGGCTATGGCTACACCTTC. Protein product: CASSLAGGYGYTF.

The CDR3 DNA follows: TGTGCCACCAGTGTGACAGGGCGACAGCCCCAGCATTTT. Its translation is CATSVTGRQPQHF. The rearrangement links TRBV24-1 to TRBJ1-5; TRBD1 agrees at 7 bases. Looked up from germline, CDR1 is KGHDR and CDR2 is SFDVKD. After removal of 5 bases from V and 7 bases from J, the junction contained 4 bases not matched to a gene. This CDR3 region has 13 residues.

J is TRBJ2-3 and V is TRBV11-1, with TRBD1 matching over 9 bases. Losses at the gene ends were 5 bases for V and 3 bases for J; bases not matched to a gene: 6. The CDR3 contains 15 residues. The germline CDR1 and CDR2 sequences are SGHAT and FQDESV (reference sequence). The CDR3 DNA reads as TGTGCCAGCAGCGCGCCGGGACAGGGAACAGATACGCAGTATTTT. Encoded protein: CASSAPGQGTDTQYF.

CDR3 residues: CASSLVPSRRDEQYF. The CDR3 DNA is TGTGCCAGCAGCTTGGTGCCTTCCAGACGGGACGAGCAGTACTTC. V and J are TRBV5-4 and TRBJ2-7; D not resolved. The ends were cut back, 0 bases at V and 5 bases at J, with 15 bases in the middle. The CDR3 extends over 15 amino acids. The germline V gene encodes CDR1 SGHNT and CDR2 YYREEE (reference sequence). Looking up the rest from reference TRBV5-4 and TRBJ2-7 gives the full variable domain: ETGVTQSPTHLIKTRGQQVTLRCSSQSGHNTVSWYQQALGQGPQFIFQYYREEENGRGNFPPRFSGLQFPNYSSELNVNALELDDSALYLCASSLVPSRRDEQYFGPGTRLTVT.

The chain links TRBV7-9 to TRBJ2-7; a possible D gene is TRBD1 (6 bases). This CDR3 has 15 residues. V was shortened by 3 bases and J by 1 base, with 13 bases between the two germline ends. CDR1 and CDR2 from the germline V gene are SEHNR and FQNEAQ (reference sequence). CDR3 nucleotides: TGTGCCAGCAGCTTTAGCTTAACAGGGTCCTACGAGCAGTACTTC. Protein sequence: CASSFSLTGSYEQYF.

This chain connects TRBV18 to TRBJ1-2; possible D gene TRBD1, 6 bases. Trimming removed 6 bases at V and 4 bases at J, with 15 bases between. The CDR3 runs 14 residues. Germline V lookup: CDR1 KGHSH, CDR2 LQKENI. The CDR3 DNA is TGTGCCAGCTCGGACCAGAGGGGGGCCTATGGCTACACCTTC. The encoded protein is CASSDQRGAYGYTF.

The rearrangement uses TRBV24-1 and TRBJ2-1; 7 bases match TRBD1. Germline V gives CDR1 KGHDR, CDR2 SFDVKD. Trimming took 3 bases from V and 9 from J; bases not matched to a gene: 10. The CDR3 is 15 residues long. This chain's CDR3 is CATSDPQTGDTEQFF. CDR3 DNA sequence: TGTGCCACCAGTGATCCTCAAACAGGGGACACTGAGCAGTTCTTC.

V is TRBV19 and J is TRBJ1-2, with D perhaps TRBD1 (6 bases). Germline V lookup: CDR1 LNHDA, CDR2 SQIVND (reference sequence). Trimming took off 0 bases at V and 8 bases at J, with 13 bases between the two ends. CDR3 length: 14 residues. CDR3 sequence (DNA): TGTGCCAGTAGTATAGATCGGCCCCAGGGGGGCTACACCTTC. Protein sequence: CASSIDRPQGGYTF.

The chain carries TRBV11-2 and TRBJ2-5; D is unclear. Trimming cost V 4 bases and J 6 bases, with 15 bases left between them. The CDR3 runs 14 residues. Germline lookup yields CDR1 SGHAT and CDR2 FQNNGV. The CDR3 bases are TGTGCCAGCAGCTCCCGATACGCCGGAAAGACCCAGTACTTC. This translates into CASSSRYAGKTQYF.

This chain joins TRBV9 and TRBJ1-1, with 8 bases lining up with TRBD1. The CDR3 contains 14 residues. Germline V gives CDR1 SGDLS, CDR2 YYNGEE. The V gene end was trimmed by 2 bases and the J gene end by 6 bases; junction bases not matched to a gene: 6. The CDR3 DNA reads TGTGCCAGCAGCGTTGGACAGGGAAGCCCTGAAGCTTTCTTT. Translated: CASSVGQGSPEAFF. The whole variable domain, filled in from reference TRBV9 and TRBJ1-1, reads DSGVTQTPKHLITATGQRVTLRCSPRSGDLSVYWYQQSLDQGLQFLIQYYNGEERAKGNILERFSAQQFPDLHSELNLSSLELGDSALYFCASSVGQGSPEAFFGQGTRLTVV.

The CDR3 protein is CATRATGGIGETQYF. The CDR3 DNA follows: TGTGCCACCAGAGCGACAGGGGGCATCGGAGAGACCCAGTACTTC. The rearrangement uses TRBV24-1 and TRBJ2-5; 10 positions agree with TRBD1. The V gene end was trimmed by 7 bases and the J gene end by 4 bases; junction bases not matched to a gene: 8. CDR3 size: 15 residues. The germline V gene has CDR1 KGHDR and CDR2 SFDVKD.

This chain uses TRBV28 with TRBJ1-1, with D unclear. The CDR3 is 17 amino acids. Germline CDR1 is MDHEN and CDR2 is SYDVKM. Trimming cost V 5 bases and J 1 base, with 20 bases left between them. The CDR3 reads CASSDRGLGLKNTEAFF. Written as DNA, the CDR3 is TGTGCCAGCAGTGATCGTGGATTAGGGCTAAAGAACACTGAAGCTTTCTTT.

This chain uses TRBV5-4 with TRBJ2-1, with 8 bases matching TRBD2. This CDR3 comprises 15 residues. Germline values: CDR1 SGHNT, CDR2 YYREEE (reference sequence). J lost 4 bases, V lost 5 bases, and 8 bases had no gene match. CDR3 amino acids: CASRPSGGGYNEQFF. The CDR3 DNA follows: TGTGCCAGCAGACCGAGCGGGGGCGGGTACAATGAGCAGTTCTTC.

The rearrangement uses TRBV6-5 and TRBJ2-7; a weak D match, TRBD1 (8 bases). The CDR3 runs to 15 residues. Trimming took 10 bases from V and 4 from J, leaving 23 bases between them. Germline V CDR1 and CDR2: MNHEY, SVGAGI. The DNA of the CDR3 is TGTGCCACCCACAGGGGGGGGCCATTTCCATACGAGCAGTACTTC. The encoded protein is CATHRGGPFPYEQYF.

The rearrangement uses TRBV5-6 and TRBJ1-2, with D perhaps matching TRBD1 (6 bases). V shed 3 bases and J shed 4 bases, with 16 bases lying between them. CDR1 is SGHDT, CDR2 YYEEEE, per germline. The CDR3 extends over 15 amino acids. The DNA for the CDR3 is TGTGCCAGCAGCTCAGCCATACAGGGTAGCTATGGCTACACCTTC. This encodes CASSSAIQGSYGYTF.

CDR3 coding DNA: TGCGCCAGCAGCTTAGGACTAGCGGCAATCACAGATACGCAGTATTTT. Protein product: CASSLGLAAITDTQYF. V gene TRBV5-1 combines with J gene TRBJ2-3, with 10 bases fitting TRBD2. Germline values: CDR1 SGHRS, CDR2 YFSETQ. The V segment lost 2 bases and the J segment 2 bases; nucleotides outside the gene matches: 5. The CDR3 totals 16 residues.

In its sample, this clone was seen once. The J gene is TRBJ1-4, the V gene TRBV2, with D perhaps matching TRBD1 (5 bases). Germline V CDR1 and CDR2: SNHLY, FYNNEI. CDR3 length: 15 residues. The germline V and J ends were trimmed by 2 bases and 8 bases, with 15 bases remaining between them. The CDR3 nucleotides are TGTGCCAGCAGTGAATGGGGCCTCGTCGGAGAAAAACTGTTTTTT. It translates to CASSEWGLVGEKLFF.

This chain uses TRBV11-2 with TRBJ1-6; D unclear. Trimming stripped 1 base from V and 10 bases from J, with 2 bases between. This CDR3 spans 11 amino acids. Germline CDR1 reads SGHAT; CDR2 reads FQNNGV. The CDR3 loop reads CASSLGSPLHF. The CDR3 nucleotides read TGTGCCAGCAGCTTAGGCTCACCCCTCCACTTT.

The gene calls are TRBV7-3 and TRBJ2-7; D is ambiguous. The CDR3 runs 12 residues. The germline gives CDR1 SGHTA, CDR2 FQGTGA. Trimming removed 6 bases from V and 3 bases from J, with 9 bases in between. As DNA, the CDR3 is TGTGCCAGCAGTGGGAAAAGCTACGAGCAGTACTTC. The encoded protein is CASSGKSYEQYF.

The chain links TRBV7-2 to TRBJ1-4; the D is unclear. Per germline, CDR1 SGHTA and CDR2 FQGNSA. Trimming shortened V by 1 base and J by 7 bases, and 7 bases separated the two germline ends. The CDR3 runs 13 residues. The CDR3 region has the DNA TGTGCCAGCAGCTTAGGCGTTATTGAAAAACTGTTTTTT. Translating gives CASSLGVIEKLFF.

The rearrangement links TRBV30 to TRBJ1-6, with D perhaps TRBD1 (6 bases). The V gene lost 5 bases and the J gene lost 0 bases, with 20 bases spanning the gap. CDR1 is GTSNPN and CDR2 is SVGIG in the germline V gene (reference sequence). The CDR3 sequence is 18 residues long. CDR3 in amino acids: CAWEYRAKLSSYNSPLHF. CDR3 in DNA: TGTGCCTGGGAATACAGGGCTAAACTTAGCTCCTATAATTCACCCCTCCACTTT.

This chain links TRBV6-2 or TRBV6-3 with TRBJ2-5; TRBD2 aligns across 11 bases. With V trimmed by 2 bases and J by 4 bases, 3 bases remained unmatched. The germline V gene encodes CDR1 MNHEY and CDR2 SVGEGT. The CDR3 consists of 15 residues. The CDR3 coding sequence is TGTGCCAGCAGTTACCACCTAGCGGGGGGAGAGACCCAGTACTTC. Residues: CASSYHLAGGETQYF.

J is TRBJ2-7 and V is TRBV6-5; 11 bases are shared with TRBD1. V dropped 2 bases and J dropped 2; count of bases not matched to a gene: 2. Germline-derived CDR1 and CDR2 are MNHEY and SVGAGI. The CDR3 spans 15 residues. The chain's CDR3 is CASSYQDRGPYEQYF. The CDR3 DNA reads as TGTGCCAGCAGTTACCAGGACAGGGGGCCCTACGAGCAGTACTTC.

This clone showed up just once. The chain uses TRBV4-1 and TRBJ1-3; no clear D gene. With 2 bases removed from V and 0 bases from J, the gap between germline ends came to 11 bases. There are 16 residues in the CDR3. Germline V gives CDR1 MGHRA, CDR2 YSYEKL. This CDR3 reads CASSQLTLSSGNTIYF. CDR3 coding DNA: TGCGCCAGCAGCCAACTGACACTTTCCTCTGGAAACACCATATATTTT.

The chain's CDR3 is CASSPPGQGYYGYTF. Here the CDR3 DNA reads TGTGCCAGCTCACCCCCGGGACAGGGCTACTATGGCTACACCTTC. J is TRBJ1-2 and V is TRBV18; 9 nucleotides line up with TRBD1. Germline V gene sequence: CDR1 KGHSH, CDR2 LQKENI. The J segment lost 3 bases and the V segment lost 3 bases, leaving 5 bases of the junction unmatched. This CDR3 contains 15 residues.

This chain connects TRBV11-2 to TRBJ1-2; D is uncertain. The CDR3 totals 16 residues. Trimming left V 5 bases short and J 2 bases short, with 18 bases between. The V gene's germline CDR1 is SGHAT and CDR2 FQNNGV. CDR3: CASSGPGPQANYGYTF. The CDR3 nucleotides read TGTGCCAGCAGCGGTCCCGGGCCCCAAGCAAACTATGGCTACACCTTC.

V usage is TRBV10-3 and J usage is TRBJ2-7; 9 nucleotides line up with TRBD1. V shed 8 bases and J 2 bases; nucleotides not matched to a gene: 4. This CDR3 region has 13 residues. The germline CDR1 and CDR2 sequences are ENHRY and SYGVKD. CDR3: CAIRGQGTYEQYF. The CDR3 region has the DNA TGTGCCATCCGAGGACAGGGGACCTACGAGCAGTACTTC.